What follows describes a single T cell receptor beta chain. Its antigen is still unknown. An end of the junction differs from the germline gene, which may be a read error. Library construction relied on the immunoSEQ multiplex PCR assay. Some 9.9 x 10^4 TCR templates per sample were assayed by the deep sequencing platform. Genomic DNA extracted from sorted T cells was used for TCRbeta CDR3 sequencing. On the study's bioinformatics: The R programming language was used for the clonal analysis of the TCRbeta CDR3 data. Alloreactive CD4+ and CD8+ clones were identified by comparing unstimulated samples to CFSE-low samples taken after the reaction. Regulatory or non-regulatory origin was assigned to alloreactive CD4+ clones by matching of sequences to sorted unstimulated Treg and non-Treg repertoires. The source is immuneACCESS, and TCRdb retained only in-frame sequences with V and J called. Part of the clones is not carried over; for the studies checked, unresolved V genes explain less than half of this, and the remainder is unexplained. That table furnishes V, J and clone size, whereas the DNA furnished D and trimming. This sample holds approximately 110,000 clones; 85% to 95% were observed only once. Of the sample, 0.32% is held by the ten largest clones.

The entry originates in a study of siplizumab effects on memory and regulatory T cells (dated by TCRdb to the late 2010s). Regarding the complete study: The effect of the anti-CD2 antibody siplizumab on alloreactive T-cell subsets was examined in allogeneic mixed lymphocyte reactions constructed from human PBMCs.

Sorted unstimulated T cells and proliferating T cells recovered from mixed lymphocyte reactions were subjected to TCRbeta CDR3 sequencing. Fresh whole blood from roughly 10 HLA-typed healthy donors was used to isolate PBMCs. The CDR3 numbers 13 residues from cysteine through phenylalanine. Kept here is only the CDR3 DNA, which spans 39 bases and is read in frame from base 1. The germline V gene (reference sequence) provides CDR1 MNHEY and CDR2 SMNVEV. The paper's findings and limits, for the study overall: Sequences below about 10^-5 frequency were poorly captured, so only a minor fraction of alloreactive clones could be mapped to unstimulated subsets. Whether proliferating Tregs from siplizumab cultures actually had suppressive function was not functionally confirmed. The cumulative frequency of alloreactive sequences that could be traced back to unstimulated CD4+ memory T cells was significantly reduced by siplizumab. Unstimulated naive T cells appeared more diverse than memory T cells, and naive cells seemed to contribute substantially to the alloresponse. Roughly 80-96% of proliferating CD4+ or CD8+ clones could not be assigned a naive or memory phenotype. Of the alloreactive CD4+ clones that could be mapped, the Treg-derived share averaged about 67% with siplizumab compared with roughly 25% in control reactions.

This receptor was identified in a human donor in good health. Sequenced input: CD4+ T cells sorted from blood. Recombination linked TRBV27 to TRBJ1-2, with 7 bases in between that match TRBD1. The DNA sequence reads TGTGCCAGCAGTTTCAGGGAGCCGACAGGGACCATCTTC. It encodes CASSFREPTGTIF.